The rows below give T cell receptor beta chains drawn from one sample of a study of T cell changes during pregnancy in multiple sclerosis. Some clones are missing from TCRdb's copy, which holds only in-frame ones; the method was immunoSEQ multiplex PCR. The sample gives about 70,000 clones, 90% to 95% of which show up once; approximately 0.58% is in the top ten. Sequenced here: peripheral blood, sampled in the third trimester of pregnancy. The origin of the receptors is a female donor with multiple sclerosis, enrolled in a pregnancy study. CDR3s include the opening cysteine and the closing phenylalanine or tryptophan. The size entry is marked missing in some rows and otherwise reads once, few, many or a size class.

once,TRBV7-2,CASSLGGRQGKGNTIYF
.,TRBV10-3,CAISEFSNEQFF
.,TRBV7-9,CASSPLRQGPGEKLFF
.,TRBV5-5,CASSLVHGGYSNQPQHF
.,TRBV7-9,CASRRGTGELFF
.,TRBV19,CASRLPGTSGEGEQFF
.,TRBV7-3,CASSLDRANTEAFF
.,TRBV18,CASSPGQPPSYEQYF
.,TRBV11-2,CASSGPFRGVDTEAFF
.,TRBV7-9,CATDGRGAAYYGYTF
.,TRBV9,CASSVRPGMGGELFF
.,TRBV6-1,CASRLAGAEQYF
.,TRBV27,CASSYGGALTNEKLFF
once,TRBV4-2,CASSPLGQGRFNYGYTF
.,TRBV7-2,CASSSIRTSGGTGELFF
.,TRBV6-5,CASRGTGTWEQYF
.,TRBV5-4,CASSLALGSYEQYF
.,TRBV29-1,CSAAGGGGYEQYF
.,TRBV7-3,CASSRARGAENTQYF
.,TRBV25-1,CASSGGQGPYEQYF
.,TRBV7-2,CASSLGGAGGLGGYTF
once,TRBV28,CATREQGGGQPQHF
.,TRBV6-5,CASSAGGSYEQYF
.,TRBV29-1,CSVWTGPYGYTF
.,TRBV18,CASSPFRQGHNQPQHF
.,TRBV15,CATSKSTVRETQYF
.,TRBV2,CARGTSGGWYNEQFF
.,TRBV30,CAWSDSTVNTEAFF
.,TRBV13,CASSTFMGALNYGYTF
.,TRBV2,CASMEVSPLHF
.,TRBV19,CASSRTSGGAPTDTQYF